This T cell receptor (beta chain) was found in a study of cytomegalovirus exposure and HLA in healthy donors. The overall study: One earlier analysis, a look at roughly 170 million T cells, found almost 120 million unique TCR beta sequences. General study findings and limits: Several top significant clusters appeared, in a later analysis, to be linked to common viral pathogens. The authors later found most CMV-associated TCR beta chains appeared HLA-restricted.

Unrecorded immune exposures were likely, despite nominal health at sampling. This clone was seen only once. Its antigen is still unknown. In the PCR, 60 Vbeta and 13 Jbeta primers were used. Here immunoSEQ multiplex PCR was the method, and the copy in TCRdb shows in-frame clones only, minus some. The sample shows about 150,000 clones, 76% of them seen only once. This CDR3 contains 14 residues. The V end was cut by 4 bases, the J end by 4 bases, with 13 bases between. Germline lookup yields CDR1 ENHRY and CDR2 SYGVKD. Material: PBMCs. This receptor was taken from a female donor in good health and CMV-seropositive. The chain joins TRBV10-3 to TRBJ1-2; unclear D gene. CDR3 DNA sequence: TGTGCCATCAGTGCGGCCCAGGAAACCTATGGCTACACCTTC. This codes for CAISAAQETYGYTF.